This TCR beta chain originates from a study of blood T cell repertoires in COVID-19. As for the study in general: Italy, Spain and the United States were the sources of the convalescent and acute COVID-19 samples. Nucleic acid was either cDNA or gDNA, and it came from T cells, B-cell-depleted T cells, or PBMCs.

Trimming cost V 5 bases and J 7 bases; bases outside gene matches: 10. The CDR3 length is 15 residues. Germline-derived CDR1 and CDR2 are KGHSH and LQKENI. This clone has only one observation. Authors' methods: It was from reference gene primer amplification that nucleated cell counts were estimated. Libraries were prepared by immunoSEQ multiplex PCR; TCRdb keeps only in-frame clonotypes and omits some of them. V, J and clone size are those of that table, while D and trimming were read from the DNA. The sample contains roughly 78,000 clones, around 86% of which appear only once. The source is a woman aged 55-70 years with acute or convalescent COVID-19. The sample taken for sequencing was peripheral blood. The chain has TRBV18 and TRBJ2-1; 8 bases are a match to TRBD2. The CDR3 sequence: CASSSPGLGRNEQFF. CDR3 DNA: TGTGCCAGCTCATCCCCGGGACTAGGTCGAAATGAGCAGTTCTTC.